A single T cell receptor (beta chain) is shown here with its context. Antigen: not known. This sample is part of a study of cytotoxic CD8 clonotypes in ibrutinib-treated CLL. Study-wide context: Response samples were obtained once patients had received a median roughly 11 months of treatment, range 6 to 36. Study-wide findings and caveats: Sample timing was unmatched between remission and later-progressing patients; lymph nodes unstudied. Treatment saw public clonotypes, which were uncommon, either contract or stay stable.

Germline V CDR1 and CDR2: PRHDT, FYEKMQ (reference sequence). Trimming cost V 6 bases and J 1 base, with 15 bases left between them. This CDR3 is 16 amino acids long. Sequencing used immunoSEQ multiplex PCR; TCRdb keeps in-frame clones, though not all of them. The repertoire has 75,000 to 90,000 clones, roughly 85% of them found once; the top ten carry about 38%. The sequencing here drew on PBMCs, taken after 24 months of ibrutinib treatment. This chain links TRBV13 with TRBJ2-2, with a weak D call TRBD1 (7 bases). The receptor was isolated from a human donor with chronic lymphocytic leukemia. CDR3 sequence reads: CASSSNRGLNTGELFF. The CDR3 DNA reads TGTGCCAGCAGTTCAAACAGGGGACTGAACACCGGGGAGCTGTTTTTT.